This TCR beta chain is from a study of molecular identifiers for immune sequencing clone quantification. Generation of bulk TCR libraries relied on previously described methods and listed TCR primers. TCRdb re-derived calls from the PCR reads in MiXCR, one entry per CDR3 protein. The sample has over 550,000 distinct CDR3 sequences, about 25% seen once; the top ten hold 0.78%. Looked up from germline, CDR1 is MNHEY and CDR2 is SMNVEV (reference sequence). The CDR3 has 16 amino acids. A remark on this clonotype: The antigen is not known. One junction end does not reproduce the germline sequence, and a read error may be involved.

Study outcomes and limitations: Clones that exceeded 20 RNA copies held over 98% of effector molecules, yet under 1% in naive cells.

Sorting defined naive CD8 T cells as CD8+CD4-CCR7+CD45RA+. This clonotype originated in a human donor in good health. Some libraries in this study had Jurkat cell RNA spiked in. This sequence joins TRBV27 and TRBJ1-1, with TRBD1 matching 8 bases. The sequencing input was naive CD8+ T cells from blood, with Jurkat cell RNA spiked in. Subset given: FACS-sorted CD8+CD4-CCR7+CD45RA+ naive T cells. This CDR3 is CASSLVWTGPNTEALF. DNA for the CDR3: TGTGCCAGCAGTTTAGTGTGGACAGGGCCAAACACTGAAGCTCTCTTT.